This T cell receptor (beta chain) was recovered during a study of shared clonotypes between healthy human individuals. About the research overall: Per donor, three plates held CD4 naive cells, three held CD4 memory, two held CD8 naive and one held CD8 memory.

Researchers divided each subset's genomic DNA evenly across several immunoSEQ plates. Assay used: immunoSEQ multiplex PCR; TCRdb lists only in-frame clones, some missing. Among about 600,000 clones, approximately 97% were seen once, and the ten largest hold around 0.06%. This clone was seen a single time. Sequences were obtained from naive CD4+ T cells sorted from blood. Subset noted: CD45RA+ positively selected. This TCR was sampled from a woman younger than 45 in good health.

In nucleotides, the CDR3 is TGCGCCAGCAGCTTGGGGCTAGCGGTTTCCTACGAGCAGTACTTC. As protein: CASSLGLAVSYEQYF. V is TRBV5-1 and J is TRBJ2-7; 7 bases are a match to TRBD2. The V and J ends lost 0 bases and 1 base, in that order; junction bases with no gene match: 4. The CDR3 consists of 15 residues. CDR1 and CDR2 from the germline V gene are SGHRS and YFSETQ.